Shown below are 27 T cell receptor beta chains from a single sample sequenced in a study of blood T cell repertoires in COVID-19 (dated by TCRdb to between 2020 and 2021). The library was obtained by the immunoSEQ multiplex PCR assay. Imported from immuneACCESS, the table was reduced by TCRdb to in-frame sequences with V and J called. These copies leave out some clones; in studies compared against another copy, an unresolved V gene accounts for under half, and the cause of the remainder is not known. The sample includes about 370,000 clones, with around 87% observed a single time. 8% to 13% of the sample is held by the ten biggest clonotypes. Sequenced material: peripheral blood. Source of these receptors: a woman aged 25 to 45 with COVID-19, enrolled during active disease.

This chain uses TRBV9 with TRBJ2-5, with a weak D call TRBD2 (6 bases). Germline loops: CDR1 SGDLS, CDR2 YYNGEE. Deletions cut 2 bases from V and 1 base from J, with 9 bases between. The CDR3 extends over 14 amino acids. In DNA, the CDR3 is TGTGCCAGCAGCGTTTACGGGAGCCAAGAGACCCAGTACTTC. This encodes CASSVYGSQETQYF.

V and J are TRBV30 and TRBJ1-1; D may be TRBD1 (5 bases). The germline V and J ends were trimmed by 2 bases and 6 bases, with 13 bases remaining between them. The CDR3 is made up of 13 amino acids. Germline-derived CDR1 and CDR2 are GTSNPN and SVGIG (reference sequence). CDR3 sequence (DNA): TGTGCCTGGAGTCTCGGGGGACGGGCTGAAGCTTTCTTT. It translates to CAWSLGGRAEAFF.

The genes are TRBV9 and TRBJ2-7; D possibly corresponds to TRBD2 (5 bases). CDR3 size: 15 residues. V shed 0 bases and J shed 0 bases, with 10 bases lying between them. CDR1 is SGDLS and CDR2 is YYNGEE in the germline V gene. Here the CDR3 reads CASSVAPDSSYEQYF. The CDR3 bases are TGTGCCAGCAGCGTAGCTCCGGACTCCTCCTACGAGCAGTACTTC.

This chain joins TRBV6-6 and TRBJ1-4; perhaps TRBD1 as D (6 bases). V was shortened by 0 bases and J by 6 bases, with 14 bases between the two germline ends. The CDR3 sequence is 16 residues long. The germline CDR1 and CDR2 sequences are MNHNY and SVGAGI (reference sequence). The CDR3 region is CASSYSRKDSYEKLFF. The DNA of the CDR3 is TGTGCCAGCAGTTACTCCCGAAAGGACAGTTATGAAAAACTGTTTTTT.

CDR3 in amino acids: CASSYSSGGSGNTIYF. The CDR3 DNA is TGTGCCAGCAGTTACTCGTCAGGGGGTTCTGGAAACACCATATATTTT. V gene TRBV6-6 combines with J gene TRBJ1-3; 7 nucleotides align to TRBD1. This CDR3 is built from 16 residues. Germline CDR1 MNHNY, CDR2 SVGAGI (reference sequence). With V trimmed by 0 bases and J by 1 base, 3 bases remained unmatched.

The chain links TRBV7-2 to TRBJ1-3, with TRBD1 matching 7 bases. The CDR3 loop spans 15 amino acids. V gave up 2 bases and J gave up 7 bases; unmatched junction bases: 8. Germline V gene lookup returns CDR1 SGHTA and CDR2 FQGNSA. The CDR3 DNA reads TGTGCCAGCAGCTTATTAATAGGGGGCGGGAACACCATATATTTT. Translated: CASSLLIGGGNTIYF.

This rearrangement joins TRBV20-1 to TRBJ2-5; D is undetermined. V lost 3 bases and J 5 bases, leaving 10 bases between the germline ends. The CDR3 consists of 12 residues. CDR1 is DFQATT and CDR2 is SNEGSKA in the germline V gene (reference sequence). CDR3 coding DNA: TGCAGTGCTAGTCTGGCCCAGGAGACCCAGTACTTC. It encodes CSASLAQETQYF.

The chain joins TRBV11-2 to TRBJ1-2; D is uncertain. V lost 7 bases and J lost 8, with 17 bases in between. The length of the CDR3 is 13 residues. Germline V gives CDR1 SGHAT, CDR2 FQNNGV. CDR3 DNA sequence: TGTGCCAGCAACCTAGGAGGGCTCGGGGGCTACACCTTC. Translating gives CASNLGGLGGYTF.

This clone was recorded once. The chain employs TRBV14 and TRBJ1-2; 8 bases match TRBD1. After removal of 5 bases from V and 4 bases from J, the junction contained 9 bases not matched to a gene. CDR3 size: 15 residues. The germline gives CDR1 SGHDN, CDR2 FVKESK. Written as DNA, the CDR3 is TGTGCCAGCAGCTCCCGGGACAGGCCACCCTATGGCTACACCTTC. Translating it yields CASSSRDRPPYGYTF.

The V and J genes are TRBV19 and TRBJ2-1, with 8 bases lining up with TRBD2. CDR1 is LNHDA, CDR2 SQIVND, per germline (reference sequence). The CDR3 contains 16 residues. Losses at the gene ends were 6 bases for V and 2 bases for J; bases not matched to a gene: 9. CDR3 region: CASRMMAGGTYNEQFF. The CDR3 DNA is TGTGCCAGTAGAATGATGGCGGGAGGAACCTACAATGAGCAGTTCTTC.

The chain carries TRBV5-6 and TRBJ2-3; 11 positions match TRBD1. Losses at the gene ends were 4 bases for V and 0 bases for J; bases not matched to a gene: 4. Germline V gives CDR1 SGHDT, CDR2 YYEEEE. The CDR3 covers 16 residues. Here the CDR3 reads CASSTGQGASTDTQYF. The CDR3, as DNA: TGTGCCAGCAGCACCGGACAGGGGGCGAGCACAGATACGCAGTATTTT.

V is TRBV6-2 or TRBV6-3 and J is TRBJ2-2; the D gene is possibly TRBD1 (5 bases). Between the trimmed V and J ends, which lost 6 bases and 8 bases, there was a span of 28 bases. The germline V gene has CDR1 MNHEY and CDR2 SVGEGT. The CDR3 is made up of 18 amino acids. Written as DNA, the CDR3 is TGTGCCAGCAGCCTTTTACGCCAAGAAGGGGCCTACGGAGGGGAGCTGTTTTTT. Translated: CASSLLRQEGAYGGELFF.

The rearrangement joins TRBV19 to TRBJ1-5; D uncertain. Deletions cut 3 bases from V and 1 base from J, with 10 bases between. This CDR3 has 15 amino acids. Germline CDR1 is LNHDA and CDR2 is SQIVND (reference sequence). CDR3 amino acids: CASSISGFSNQPQHF. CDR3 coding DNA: TGTGCCAGTAGTATCTCCGGGTTCAGCAATCAGCCCCAGCATTTT.

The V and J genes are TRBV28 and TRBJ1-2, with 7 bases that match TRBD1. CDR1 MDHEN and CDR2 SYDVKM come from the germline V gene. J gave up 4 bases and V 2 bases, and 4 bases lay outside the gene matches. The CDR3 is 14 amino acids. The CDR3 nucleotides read TGTGCCAGCAGTTTAGGCAGGGGGACCTATGGCTACACCTTC. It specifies CASSLGRGTYGYTF.

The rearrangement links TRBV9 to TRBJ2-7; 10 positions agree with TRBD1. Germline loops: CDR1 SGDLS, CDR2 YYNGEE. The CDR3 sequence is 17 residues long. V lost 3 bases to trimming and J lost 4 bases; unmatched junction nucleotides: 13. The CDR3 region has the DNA TGTGCCAGCAGCGCGCACCCGACCGGGACAGGGGTTTACGAGCAGTACTTC. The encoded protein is CASSAHPTGTGVYEQYF.

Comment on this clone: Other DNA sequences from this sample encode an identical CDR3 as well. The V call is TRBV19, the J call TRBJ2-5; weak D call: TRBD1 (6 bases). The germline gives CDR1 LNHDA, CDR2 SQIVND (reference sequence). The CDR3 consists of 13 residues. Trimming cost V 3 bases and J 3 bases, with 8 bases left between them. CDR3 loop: CASSITGKETQYF. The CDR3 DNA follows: TGTGCCAGTAGTATTACAGGGAAAGAGACCCAGTACTTC.

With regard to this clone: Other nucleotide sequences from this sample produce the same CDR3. Here the CDR3 DNA reads TGCGCCAGCAGCTTAGCTGAGAGCACAGATACGCAGTATTTT. Its translation: CASSLAESTDTQYF. The V gene is TRBV5-1, the J gene TRBJ2-3, with D unresolved. The germline gives CDR1 SGHRS, CDR2 YFSETQ. Trimming stripped 2 bases from V and 0 bases from J, with 7 bases between. The CDR3 extends over 14 amino acids.

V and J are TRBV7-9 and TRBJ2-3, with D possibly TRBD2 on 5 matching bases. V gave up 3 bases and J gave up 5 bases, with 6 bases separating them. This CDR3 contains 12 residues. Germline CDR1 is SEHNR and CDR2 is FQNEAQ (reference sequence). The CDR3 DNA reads TGTGCCAGCAGCTTCGGGGAAGATACGCAGTATTTT. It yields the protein CASSFGEDTQYF.

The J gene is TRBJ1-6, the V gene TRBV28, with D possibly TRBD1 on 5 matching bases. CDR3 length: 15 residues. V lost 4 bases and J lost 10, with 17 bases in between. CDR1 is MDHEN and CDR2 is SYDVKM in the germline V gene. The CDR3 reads CASSSDSPQGSPLHF. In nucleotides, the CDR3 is TGTGCCAGCAGTTCAGACAGCCCGCAGGGATCACCCCTCCACTTT. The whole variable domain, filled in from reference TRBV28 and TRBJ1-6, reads DVKVTQSSRYLVKRTGEKVFLECVQDMDHENMFWYRQDPGLGLRLIYFSYDVKMKEKGDIPEGYSVSREKKERFSLILESASTNQTSMYLCASSSDSPQGSPLHFGNGTRLTVT.

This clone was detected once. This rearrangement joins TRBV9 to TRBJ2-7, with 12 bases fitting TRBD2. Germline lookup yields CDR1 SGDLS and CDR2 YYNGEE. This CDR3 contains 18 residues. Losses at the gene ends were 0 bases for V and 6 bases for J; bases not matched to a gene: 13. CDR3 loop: CASSVGGLAGAGTSEQYF. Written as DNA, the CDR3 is TGTGCCAGCAGCGTAGGGGGACTAGCGGGTGCAGGGACCTCCGAGCAGTACTTC.

The CDR3: CASSVLAGGMDEQFF. The CDR3 nucleotides are TGTGCCAGCAGTGTGTTAGCGGGAGGGATGGATGAGCAGTTCTTC. The V and J genes are TRBV6-4 and TRBJ2-1, with TRBD2 matching 11 bases. Germline V CDR1 and CDR2: MRHNA, SNTAGT. The CDR3 runs to 15 residues. V shed 4 bases and J 8 bases; nucleotides not matched to a gene: 7.

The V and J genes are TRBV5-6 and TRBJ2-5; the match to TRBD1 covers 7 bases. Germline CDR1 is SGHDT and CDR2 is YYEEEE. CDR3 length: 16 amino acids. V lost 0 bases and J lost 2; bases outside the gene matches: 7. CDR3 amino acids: CASSLGQGNRQETQYF. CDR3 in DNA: TGTGCCAGCAGCTTGGGACAGGGTAATCGGCAAGAGACCCAGTACTTC.

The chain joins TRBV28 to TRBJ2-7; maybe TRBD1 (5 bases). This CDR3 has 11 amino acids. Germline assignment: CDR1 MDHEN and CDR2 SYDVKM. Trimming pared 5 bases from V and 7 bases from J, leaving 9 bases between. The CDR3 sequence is CASSQGWEQYF. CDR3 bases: TGTGCCAGCAGTCAGGGTTGGGAGCAGTACTTC.

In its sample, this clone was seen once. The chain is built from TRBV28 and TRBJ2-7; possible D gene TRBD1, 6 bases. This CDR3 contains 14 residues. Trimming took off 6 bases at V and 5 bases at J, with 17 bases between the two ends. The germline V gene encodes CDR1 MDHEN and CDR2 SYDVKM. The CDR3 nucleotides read TGTGCCAGCAGAGTAGGGGGATCTCGGGACGAGCAGTACTTC. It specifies CASRVGGSRDEQYF.

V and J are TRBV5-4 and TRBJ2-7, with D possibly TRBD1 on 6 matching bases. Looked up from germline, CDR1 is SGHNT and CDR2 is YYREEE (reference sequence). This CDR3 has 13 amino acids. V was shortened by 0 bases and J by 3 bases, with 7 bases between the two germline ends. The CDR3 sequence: CASSLEGDYEQYF. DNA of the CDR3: TGTGCCAGCAGCTTGGAGGGGGACTACGAGCAGTACTTC.

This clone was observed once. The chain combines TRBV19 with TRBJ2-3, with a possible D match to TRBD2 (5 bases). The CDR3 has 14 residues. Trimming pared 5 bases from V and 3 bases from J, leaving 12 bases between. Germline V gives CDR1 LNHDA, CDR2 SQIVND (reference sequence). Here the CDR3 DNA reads TGTGCCAGTAGTGCGGGCCTTACAACAGATACGCAGTATTTT. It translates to CASSAGLTTDTQYF.

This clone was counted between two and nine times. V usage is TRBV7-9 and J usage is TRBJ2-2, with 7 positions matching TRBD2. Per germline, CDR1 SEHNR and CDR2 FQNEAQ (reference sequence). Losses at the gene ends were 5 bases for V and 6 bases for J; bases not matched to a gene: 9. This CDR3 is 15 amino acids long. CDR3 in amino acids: CASSRDGGGSGELFF. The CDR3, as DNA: TGTGCCAGCAGCCGCGACGGGGGAGGGTCCGGGGAGCTGTTTTTT. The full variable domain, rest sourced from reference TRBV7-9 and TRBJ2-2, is DTGVSQNPRHKITKRGQNVTFRCDPISEHNRLYWYRQTLGQGPEFLTYFQNEAQLEKSRLLSDRFSAERPKGSFSTLEIQRTEQGDSAMYLCASSRDGGGSGELFFGEGSRLTVL.